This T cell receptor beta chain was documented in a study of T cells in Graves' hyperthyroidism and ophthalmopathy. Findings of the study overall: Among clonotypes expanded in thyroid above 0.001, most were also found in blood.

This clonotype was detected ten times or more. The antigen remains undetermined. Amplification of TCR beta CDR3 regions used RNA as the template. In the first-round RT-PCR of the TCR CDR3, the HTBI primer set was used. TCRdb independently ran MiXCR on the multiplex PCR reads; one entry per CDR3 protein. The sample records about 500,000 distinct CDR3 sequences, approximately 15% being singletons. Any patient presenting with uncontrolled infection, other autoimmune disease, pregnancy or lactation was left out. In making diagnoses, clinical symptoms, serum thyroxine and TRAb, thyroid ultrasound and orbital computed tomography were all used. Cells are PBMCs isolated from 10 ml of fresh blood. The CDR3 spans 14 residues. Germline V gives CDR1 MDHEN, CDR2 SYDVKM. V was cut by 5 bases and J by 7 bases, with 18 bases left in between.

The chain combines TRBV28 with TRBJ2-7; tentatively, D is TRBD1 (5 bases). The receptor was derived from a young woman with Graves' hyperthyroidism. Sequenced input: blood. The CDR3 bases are TGTGCCAGCAGTCGACAGCCTAGTTTGAGAGAGCAGTACTTC. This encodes CASSRQPSLREQYF. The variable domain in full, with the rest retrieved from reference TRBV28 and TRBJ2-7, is DVKVTQSSRYLVKRTGEKVFLECVQDMDHENMFWYRQDPGLGLRLIYFSYDVKMKEKGDIPEGYSVSREKKERFSLILESASTNQTSMYLCASSRQPSLREQYFGPGTRLTVT.